The next 20 T cell receptor beta chains were all read from a single sample in a study of blood T cell repertoires in COVID-19. Profiled with immunoSEQ multiplex PCR; TCRdb holds only in-frame clones, not every one. The top ten hold 2.9% of the sample, which has some 230,000 clones, more than 75% seen once. The material sequenced was peripheral blood. The receptors shown here come from a man aged 45-65 years who had recovered from COVID-19.

The V call is TRBV24-1, the J call TRBJ2-2, with 7 bases fitting TRBD2. Germline V lookup: CDR1 KGHDR, CDR2 SFDVKD. The V segment lost 1 base and the J segment 0 bases; nucleotides outside the gene matches: 4. This CDR3 comprises 17 residues. CDR3 bases: TGTGCCACCAGTGATTTCAAACTAGCGTCGAACACCGGGGAGCTGTTTTTT. It translates to CATSDFKLASNTGELFF.

Concerning this clone: This likely comes from a read error, as the CDR3 has no conserved phenylalanine or tryptophan at its end. This chain joins TRBV3-1 (or the pseudogene TRBV3-2) and TRBJ2-7; 8 bases match TRBD2. The V gene's germline CDR1 is LGHDT and CDR2 YNNKEL (reference sequence). The J segment lost 3 bases and the V segment lost 4 bases, leaving 5 bases of the junction unmatched. CDR3 size: 14 residues. In nucleotides, the CDR3 is TGTGCCAGCAGCCTAGGACTAGCTAACTACGAGCAGTACCTC. Its translation: CASSLGLANYEQYL.

This chain uses TRBV28 with TRBJ1-6, with TRBD1 matching over 9 bases. This CDR3 is 16 amino acids long. V shed 6 bases and J 7 bases; nucleotides not matched to a gene: 10. CDR1 is MDHEN, CDR2 SYDVKM, per germline. CDR3 in amino acids: CASRRETGGGNSPLHF. CDR3 sequence (DNA): TGTGCCAGCAGACGCGAGACAGGGGGTGGCAATTCACCCCTCCACTTT.

The CDR3 region has the DNA TGTGCCTGGAGCCGGGGACAGGAGAACACTGAAGCTTTCTTT. This sequence encodes CAWSRGQENTEAFF. V gene TRBV30 combines with J gene TRBJ1-1; 8 bases fit TRBD1. Trimming removed 3 bases from V and 1 base from J; junction bases left unmatched: 4. The V gene's germline CDR1 is GTSNPN and CDR2 SVGIG (reference sequence). The CDR3 sequence is 14 residues long.

The V gene is TRBV2, the J gene TRBJ2-2, with 9 bases matching TRBD1. The V gene's germline CDR1 is SNHLY and CDR2 FYNNEI. CDR3 size: 15 residues. The V gene end was trimmed by 7 bases and the J gene end by 7 bases; junction bases not matched to a gene: 10. CDR3 in DNA: TGTGCCAGCACAAGAACGGGACAGGGCGGCGGGGAGCTGTTTTTT. Its protein product is CASTRTGQGGGELFF.

This clone was picked up one time. The chain joins TRBV30 to TRBJ1-2; perhaps TRBD1 as D (5 bases). Trimming cost V 2 bases and J 4 bases, with 17 bases left between them. Per the germline V gene, CDR1 is GTSNPN and CDR2 is SVGIG (reference sequence). The CDR3 length is 15 residues. CDR3 sequence: CAWSRLDRDPYGYTF. CDR3 DNA: TGTGCCTGGAGTCGATTAGACAGAGACCCCTATGGCTACACCTTC.

The chain uses TRBV28 and TRBJ2-7; maybe TRBD1 (5 bases). The CDR3 consists of 15 residues. CDR1 MDHEN and CDR2 SYDVKM come from the germline V gene. Trimming stripped 2 bases from V and 6 bases from J, with 17 bases between. The CDR3 nucleotides read TGTGCCAGCAGTTTACCTACGCCCCCCAGGGCCGAGCAGTACTTC. This encodes CASSLPTPPRAEQYF.

The rearrangement joins TRBV20-1 to TRBJ2-5; the match to TRBD1 covers 9 bases. Looked up from germline, CDR1 is DFQATT and CDR2 is SNEGSKA (reference sequence). The J segment lost 6 bases and the V segment lost 3 bases, leaving 11 bases of the junction unmatched. The CDR3 contains 15 residues. CDR3 DNA sequence: TGCAGTGCTAGTCTGGGACAGGGAGGGTTGAAGACCCAGTACTTC. Its translation: CSASLGQGGLKTQYF.

CDR3 loop: CSVEVAATDTQYF. The CDR3 region has the DNA TGCAGCGTTGAAGTGGCGGCCACAGATACGCAGTATTTT. The chain recombines TRBV29-1 with TRBJ2-3; D not resolved. Germline V gives CDR1 SQVTM, CDR2 ANQGSEA. The CDR3 length is 13 residues. V was clipped by 1 base and J by 2 bases, with 7 bases between them.

V is TRBV4-1 and J is TRBJ2-1, with 8 nucleotides matching TRBD2. This CDR3 comprises 17 residues. Per the germline V gene, CDR1 is MGHRA and CDR2 is YSYEKL. V lost 1 base, J lost 4 bases, and 9 bases stayed unmatched. The CDR3 bases are TGCGCCAGCAGCCAAGGAGGTGGGACTAGGGGTTACAATGAGCAGTTCTTC. This gives the protein CASSQGGGTRGYNEQFF.

This clone was seen once. This chain joins TRBV6-1 and TRBJ2-1; possible D gene TRBD2, 5 bases. Germline CDR1 and CDR2: MNHNS and SASEGT. V lost 2 bases and J 4 bases, leaving 12 bases between the germline ends. The CDR3 has 15 residues. The CDR3 DNA is TGTGCCAGCAGTGAACAACTTTCGGGGTACAATGAGCAGTTCTTC. This encodes CASSEQLSGYNEQFF.

CDR3 amino acids: CASSEILGAGNQPQHF. The CDR3 DNA is TGTGCCAGCAGTGAAATTCTGGGAGCTGGCAATCAGCCCCAGCATTTT. The chain uses TRBV6-1 and TRBJ1-5; D remains ambiguous. The CDR3 length is 16 residues. Trimming took off 2 bases at V and 2 bases at J, with 13 bases between the two ends. Germline lookup yields CDR1 MNHNS and CDR2 SASEGT.

V and J are TRBV28 and TRBJ1-2; unclear D gene. CDR3 length: 14 amino acids. Deletions cut 5 bases from V and 2 bases from J, with 12 bases between. Germline assignment: CDR1 MDHEN and CDR2 SYDVKM. As DNA, the CDR3 is TGTGCCAGCAGTCCATCGGGAGGGAACTATGGCTACACCTTC. Amino acids: CASSPSGGNYGYTF.

This chain joins TRBV30 and TRBJ1-2; D is possibly TRBD1 (6 bases). The CDR3 covers 13 residues. V was clipped by 6 bases and J by 2 bases, with 13 bases between them. Germline CDR1 GTSNPN, CDR2 SVGIG (reference sequence). This chain's CDR3 is CACGQFSNYGYTF. The CDR3 DNA reads TGTGCCTGTGGACAGTTTTCGAACTATGGCTACACCTTC. Full variable domain (outside the CDR3, taken from reference TRBV30 and TRBJ1-2): SQTIHQWPATLVQPVGSPLSLECTVEGTSNPNLYWYRQAAGRGLQLLFYSVGIGQISSEVPQNLSASRPQDRQFILSSKKLLLSDSGFYLCACGQFSNYGYTFGSGTRLTVV.

The rearrangement uses TRBV15 and TRBJ1-4, with a tentative D call TRBD1 (6 bases). V dropped 3 bases and J dropped 6 bases, with 14 bases sitting between them. This CDR3 is 15 amino acids long. Germline V gene lookup returns CDR1 LNHNV and CDR2 YYDKDF (reference sequence). In DNA, the CDR3 is TGTGCCACCAGCAGCTACCAGGACAGCTATGAAAAACTGTTTTTT. As protein: CATSSYQDSYEKLFF.

The rearrangement joins TRBV2 to TRBJ2-1; TRBD2 matches at 9 bases. Germline V gives CDR1 SNHLY, CDR2 FYNNEI. CDR3 length: 14 residues. With V trimmed by 8 bases and J by 7 bases, 9 bases remained unmatched. CDR3 nucleotide sequence: TGTGCCAGCGAACCGGGACTAGCTGGTAATGAGCAGTTCTTC. It yields the protein CASEPGLAGNEQFF.

The rearrangement links TRBV27 to TRBJ2-7; D is possibly TRBD1 (5 bases). This CDR3 is 19 amino acids long. The germline CDR1 and CDR2 sequences are MNHEY and SMNVEV (reference sequence). Trimming removed 7 bases from V and 7 bases from J, with 35 bases in between. The CDR3 here is CASTVRGSLPKPTAEEQYF. The DNA for the CDR3 is TGTGCCAGCACCGTAAGGGGTTCCCTTCCCAAACCCACCGCGGAAGAGCAGTACTTC.

In its sample, this clone was seen a few times. J is TRBJ1-3 and V is TRBV6-5, with D possibly TRBD1 on 5 matching bases. The germline gives CDR1 MNHEY, CDR2 SVGAGI. The V gene lost 7 bases and the J gene lost 6 bases, with 13 bases spanning the gap. CDR3 size: 13 residues. The CDR3 sequence: CASNPGLTNTIYF. Here the CDR3 DNA reads TGTGCCAGCAACCCAGGGTTAACAAACACCATATATTTT.

This chain links TRBV5-1 with TRBJ2-1, with TRBD2 as a possible D gene (6 bases). CDR3 length: 15 residues. Germline V gene lookup returns CDR1 SGHRS and CDR2 YFSETQ. V was pared by 2 bases and J by 3 bases, with 12 bases between. The CDR3 sequence is CASSFGGSFYNEQFF. In nucleotides, the CDR3 is TGCGCCAGCAGCTTTGGGGGGAGTTTCTACAATGAGCAGTTCTTC. The variable domain in full, completed from reference TRBV5-1 and TRBJ2-1, reads KAGVTQTPRYLIKTRGQQVTLSCSPISGHRSVSWYQQTPGQGLQFLFEYFSETQRNKGNFPGRFSGRQFSNSRSEMNVSTLELGDSALYLCASSFGGSFYNEQFFGPGTRLTVL.

This clone was seen once. The chain is built from TRBV24-1 and TRBJ1-5; the match to TRBD1 covers 7 bases. The germline V gene encodes CDR1 KGHDR and CDR2 SFDVKD. J was trimmed by 2 bases and V by 6 bases; bases with no gene match: 0. CDR3 size: 13 residues. CDR3 DNA sequence: TGTGCCACCAGTACAGGGGGCAATCAGCCCCAGCATTTT. This sequence encodes CATSTGGNQPQHF.